This T cell receptor (beta chain) was identified during a study of early T cells in non-severe SARS-CoV-2 infection. Study at large: Chains were unpaired, as sequencing was done on bulk RNA from unsorted whole blood. General study findings and limits: In VDJdb matching, anti-spike CD8 responses were favored while private and CD4 specificities went missing.

The length of the CDR3 is 13 residues. Germline V gene data show CDR1 as WSHSY and CDR2 as SAAADI. The ends were cut back, 6 bases at V and 0 bases at J, with 7 bases in the middle. Molecules of cDNA were individually given unique molecular identifiers that were attached to them. A single record per CDR3 protein comes from TCRdb applying MiXCR to the 5' RACE reads. The table includes around 50,000 distinct CDR3 sequences, 11% detected once. This clonotype was seen a handful of times. Its antigen remains unidentified. V and J are TRBV10-2 and TRBJ2-3, with D unclear. The sequence was collected from an adult who was a healthcare worker with PCR-confirmed SARS-CoV-2 infection or an uninfected control (not recorded which). The source material was whole blood. The CDR3: CASSTASTDTQYF. DNA for the CDR3: TGCGCCAGCAGCACAGCTAGCACAGATACGCAGTATTTT.